Shown below are 6 T cell receptor beta chains from a single sample sequenced in a study of T cell responses to AZD1222 COVID-19 vaccine. Method: immunoSEQ multiplex PCR; TCRdb's copy keeps in-frame clones and lacks some. The sample lists more than 75,000 clones; roughly nine tenths were seen once. The source was peripheral blood, collected on day 0 of AZD1222 vaccination. Receptors were obtained from an adult in good health.

The V call is TRBV6-4, the J call TRBJ1-2, with a tentative D call TRBD1 (5 bases). CDR1 and CDR2 (germline): MRHNA, SNTAGT. With 3 bases removed from V and 6 bases from J, the gap between germline ends came to 20 bases. The CDR3 loop spans 16 amino acids. For the CDR3, the DNA is TGTGCCAGCAGTGATCGATTTACGGACACCCAGGATGGCTACACCTTC. Translation: CASSDRFTDTQDGYTF.

The chain is built from TRBV5-5 and TRBJ2-7; D perhaps matches TRBD2 (6 bases). Trimming took off 4 bases at V and 5 bases at J, with 16 bases between the two ends. The CDR3 is 14 amino acids. Germline values: CDR1 SGHKS, CDR2 YYEKEE (reference sequence). The CDR3, as DNA: TGTGCCAGCAGCCCGGAGGGCGGTACCGACGAGCAGTACTTC. Translating gives CASSPEGGTDEQYF.

This chain connects TRBV2 to TRBJ2-7; 7 nucleotides match TRBD2. Trimming removed 4 bases from V and 2 bases from J; junction bases left unmatched: 11. CDR1 and CDR2 (germline): SNHLY, FYNNEI. The length of the CDR3 is 16 residues. The CDR3 region has the DNA TGTGCCAGCAGTGGACTCCCCGGGGAGGGGCCCTACGAGCAGTACTTC. Residues: CASSGLPGEGPYEQYF.

The chain recombines TRBV15 with TRBJ1-1, with TRBD1 matching over 10 bases. Germline V gene lookup returns CDR1 LNHNV and CDR2 YYDKDF (reference sequence). The CDR3 covers 14 residues. V was clipped by 3 bases and J by 5 bases; unmatched bases: 3. The CDR3 region is CATSRTGGWTEAFF. The CDR3 DNA follows: TGTGCCACCAGCAGGACAGGGGGCTGGACTGAAGCTTTCTTT.

This chain links TRBV7-8 with TRBJ1-1; D is undetermined. CDR3 size: 13 residues. Germline V gene sequence: CDR1 SGHVS, CDR2 FQNEAQ. The V gene lost 1 base and the J gene lost 1 base, with 4 bases spanning the gap. The CDR3 sequence: CASSLVGNTEAFF. DNA for the CDR3: TGTGCCAGCAGCTTAGTAGGGAACACTGAAGCTTTCTTT.

The gene calls are TRBV18 and TRBJ1-1; D possibly corresponds to TRBD1 (5 bases). Trimming removed 1 base from V and 0 bases from J, with 6 bases in between. The CDR3 is 14 residues long. Germline V gene sequence: CDR1 KGHSH, CDR2 LQKENI. Here the CDR3 reads CASSPRQLNTEAFF. In DNA, the CDR3 is TGTGCCAGCTCACCACGACAGCTGAACACTGAAGCTTTCTTT.